Following are 29 T cell receptor beta chains from one sample sequenced in a study of blood T cell repertoires in COVID-19. Assay used: immunoSEQ multiplex PCR; TCRdb lists only in-frame clones, some missing. The sample yields 200,000 to 250,000 clones, approximately 80% seen once. Sequenced input: peripheral blood. The receptor set was obtained from a young woman with acute or convalescent COVID-19.

This clone was observed a few times. The sample carries other DNA sequences with the same CDR3. The chain carries TRBV5-1 and TRBJ1-1; 8 nucleotides match TRBD1. Trimming removed 1 base from V and 5 bases from J; junction bases left unmatched: 1. This CDR3 spans 13 amino acids. CDR1 is SGHRS and CDR2 is YFSETQ in the germline V gene. The CDR3, as DNA: TGCGCCAGCAGCTTGACAGGGGGGACTGAAGCTTTCTTT. This encodes CASSLTGGTEAFF.

CDR3 bases: TGCGCCAGCAGCCAAGTTCACAGCAGCTCCAATCAGCCCCAGCATTTT. This translates into CASSQVHSSSNQPQHF. The genes are TRBV4-3 and TRBJ1-5, with unresolved D. CDR1 is LGHNA, CDR2 YSLEER, per germline. Trimming shortened V by 1 base and J by 3 bases, and 13 bases separated the two germline ends. This CDR3 spans 16 amino acids.

J is TRBJ1-1 and V is TRBV10-3; D is unresolved. CDR1 ENHRY and CDR2 SYGVKD come from the germline V gene. CDR3 length equals 13 residues. V lost 0 bases and J lost 10, with 12 bases in between. The DNA for the CDR3 is TGTGCCATCAGTGAGTCGTCTCCCGGTGGAGCTTTCTTT. This gives the protein CAISESSPGGAFF.

This rearrangement joins TRBV5-1 to TRBJ2-1; 7 nucleotides agree with TRBD1. Germline V gives CDR1 SGHRS, CDR2 YFSETQ. This CDR3 is 12 amino acids long. Trimming cost V 9 bases and J 1 base; bases outside gene matches: 1. This CDR3 reads CAKGQSYNEQFF. The CDR3 region has the DNA TGCGCCAAGGGACAGTCCTACAATGAGCAGTTCTTC. The full variable domain, in which reference TRBV5-1 and TRBJ2-1 provide the parts outside the CDR3, is KAGVTQTPRYLIKTRGQQVTLSCSPISGHRSVSWYQQTPGQGLQFLFEYFSETQRNKGNFPGRFSGRQFSNSRSEMNVSTLELGDSALYLCAKGQSYNEQFFGPGTRLTVL.

CDR3 sequence reads: CAIMDRGNTEAFF. The CDR3 DNA reads as TGTGCCATCATGGACAGGGGGAACACTGAAGCTTTCTTT. The genes are TRBV10-3 and TRBJ1-1, with TRBD1 matching 9 bases. CDR1 and CDR2 (germline): ENHRY, SYGVKD. Trimming removed 7 bases from V and 1 base from J; junction bases left unmatched: 1. This CDR3 has 13 amino acids.

This clone was recorded only once. This chain connects TRBV19 to TRBJ1-4; 7 nucleotides align to TRBD1. Looked up from germline, CDR1 is LNHDA and CDR2 is SQIVND (reference sequence). The CDR3 has 16 amino acids. J gave up 5 bases and V 5 bases, and 11 bases lay outside the gene matches. Here the CDR3 reads CASSFRTGATNEKLFF. CDR3 DNA sequence: TGTGCCAGTAGTTTCCGTACAGGGGCTACGAATGAAAAACTGTTTTTT.

The chain has TRBV6-2 or TRBV6-3 and TRBJ1-1; tentative D call: TRBD1 (5 bases). The V and J ends lost 4 bases and 4 bases respectively, with 7 bases between them. The CDR3 contains 12 residues. Germline-derived CDR1 and CDR2 are MNHEY and SVGEGT. CDR3 DNA sequence: TGTGCCAGCAGTTCTCAGGGCACTGAAGCTTTCTTT. Its translation: CASSSQGTEAFF.

The rearrangement joins TRBV7-2 to TRBJ1-1; D is unresolved. The germline CDR1 and CDR2 sequences are SGHTA and FQGNSA. There are 14 residues in the CDR3. V dropped 5 bases and J dropped 1 base, with 11 bases sitting between them. This CDR3 is CASSREQRNTEAFF. The CDR3 region has the DNA TGTGCCAGCAGCCGGGAACAGAGGAACACTGAAGCTTTCTTT.

This clone was recorded a few times. This chain uses TRBV5-4 with TRBJ2-1; 8 bases align to TRBD1. The CDR3 sequence is 15 residues long. The junction had 5 bases not matched to a gene; V was cut back by 3 bases and J by 3 bases. Per the germline V gene, CDR1 is SGHNT and CDR2 is YYREEE (reference sequence). The CDR3 loop reads CASSSGQGSYNEQFF. CDR3 coding DNA: TGTGCCAGCAGCTCAGGACAGGGAAGCTACAATGAGCAGTTCTTC.

This clone was seen many times. This rearrangement joins TRBV6-4 to TRBJ2-1, with 7 bases lining up with TRBD1. Unmatched junction bases numbered 5, after V lost 5 bases and J lost 1 base. Looked up from germline, CDR1 is MRHNA and CDR2 is SNTAGT. CDR3 size: 15 residues. The CDR3 bases are TGTGCCAGCAGTTCAGGGGGAGAATCCTACAATGAGCAGTTCTTC. It encodes CASSSGGESYNEQFF.

The CDR3 DNA sequence: TGTGCCAGCAGCAGGGACAGGAGCTATGGCTACACCTTC. The encoded protein is CASSRDRSYGYTF. The chain uses TRBV27 and TRBJ1-2; 8 bases fit TRBD1. Trimming at V came to 6 bases and at J to 4 bases, leaving 4 bases not matched to a gene. The CDR3 runs 13 residues. Germline V gene sequence: CDR1 MNHEY, CDR2 SMNVEV (reference sequence).

The gene calls are TRBV18 and TRBJ1-2, with a weak D call TRBD1 (6 bases). Germline V lookup: CDR1 KGHSH, CDR2 LQKENI. The CDR3 covers 17 residues. Trimming cost V 6 bases and J 5 bases, with 25 bases left between them. The CDR3 DNA follows: TGTGCCAGCTCCCGCAACCTCAACAGGGCTAAGCGTTATGGCTACACCTTC. This translates into CASSRNLNRAKRYGYTF.

Comments on this clone: This sample also contains other DNA sequences that code for the same CDR3. J is TRBJ2-5 and V is TRBV9; D is perhaps TRBD2 (6 bases). CDR3 length: 14 residues. The germline CDR1 and CDR2 sequences are SGDLS and YYNGEE. Trimming removed 2 bases from V and 4 bases from J, with 12 bases in between. The CDR3 loop is CASSVTGGRETQYF. DNA of the CDR3: TGTGCCAGCAGCGTCACCGGGGGAAGAGAGACCCAGTACTTC.

This rearrangement joins TRBV19 to TRBJ1-2; 7 bases fit TRBD1. This CDR3 has 12 amino acids. Unmatched junction bases numbered 5, after V lost 6 bases and J lost 7 bases. Germline V lookup: CDR1 LNHDA, CDR2 SQIVND (reference sequence). The CDR3 spells CASSQTGPGYTF. CDR3 DNA: TGTGCCAGTAGCCAGACAGGGCCTGGCTACACCTTC.

The DNA for the CDR3 is TGTGCCTGGAGTTCGTCAGGGGCCGGGGAGCTGTTTTTT. Its protein product is CAWSSSGAGELFF. The V and J genes are TRBV30 and TRBJ2-2; possibly TRBD1 for D (6 bases). V lost 2 bases to trimming and J lost 6 bases, with 10 bases between them. This CDR3 is 13 amino acids long. CDR1 and CDR2 from the germline V gene are GTSNPN and SVGIG (reference sequence).

The chain employs TRBV19 and TRBJ2-1, with a weak D call TRBD2 (6 bases). This CDR3 contains 14 residues. Germline V gene lookup returns CDR1 LNHDA and CDR2 SQIVND (reference sequence). Trimming shortened V by 1 base and J by 9 bases, and 13 bases separated the two germline ends. CDR3 DNA: TGTGCCAGTAGTATAGCGGGAGTCGTGAGTGAGCAGTTCTTC. Translating it yields CASSIAGVVSEQFF.

This chain joins TRBV6-5 and TRBJ2-7; 7 bases are a match to TRBD1. Germline loops: CDR1 MNHEY, CDR2 SVGAGI. The CDR3 runs to 15 residues. V was pared by 0 bases and J by 3 bases, with 5 bases of the junction left unmatched. CDR3 residues: CASSYSGQKIYEQYF. In DNA, the CDR3 is TGTGCCAGCAGTTACTCGGGACAGAAAATCTACGAGCAGTACTTC.

In its sample, this clone was seen once. The chain couples TRBV6-4 to TRBJ2-2, with D possibly being TRBD2 (5 bases). This CDR3 is built from 17 residues. Per the germline V gene, CDR1 is MRHNA and CDR2 is SNTAGT. V was cut by 5 bases and J by 0 bases, with 16 bases left in between. The CDR3: CASSSDDTSSNTGELFF. DNA for the CDR3: TGTGCCAGCAGTTCCGATGACACTAGTTCGAACACCGGGGAGCTGTTTTTT.

Regarding this clone: It may be a read error: a sequence one base away is much more abundant. Other DNA sequences in this specimen translate into the identical CDR3. J is TRBJ1-5 and V is TRBV6-6; 7 nucleotides match TRBD1. The V gene's germline CDR1 is MNHNY and CDR2 SVGAGI (reference sequence). The CDR3 is made up of 15 amino acids. As DNA, the CDR3 is TGTGCCACCCAAGGACAGGCTGGGGGCAACCAGCCCCAGCATTTT. Amino acids: CATQGQAGGNQPQHF.

The chain uses TRBV6-2 or TRBV6-3 and TRBJ2-5; the D gene is possibly TRBD1 (6 bases). CDR3 length: 14 amino acids. Trimming removed 0 bases from V and 6 bases from J, with 11 bases in between. Germline CDR1 is MNHEY and CDR2 is SVGEGT. The CDR3 DNA is TGTGCCAGCAGTTACTCGTACAGGGAGAAGACCCAGTACTTC. Its translation is CASSYSYREKTQYF.

The chain carries TRBV5-1 and TRBJ1-1; 7 bases map to TRBD1. The length of the CDR3 is 14 residues. V lost 2 bases, J lost 5 bases, and 6 bases stayed unmatched. From germline, CDR1 is SGHRS and CDR2 YFSETQ. CDR3 DNA sequence: TGCGCCAGCAGCTTAACAGGGGTCAGAACTGAAGCTTTCTTT. It specifies CASSLTGVRTEAFF.

The rearrangement links TRBV5-1 to TRBJ1-6; TRBD1 might be the D (5 bases). The CDR3 contains 16 residues. Germline V gene sequence: CDR1 SGHRS, CDR2 YFSETQ. V lost 4 bases to trimming and J lost 4 bases, with 15 bases between them. The CDR3 here is CASSPGGSLYNSPLHF. The CDR3, as DNA: TGCGCCAGCAGCCCCGGGGGGAGTCTTTATAATTCACCCCTCCACTTT.

The chain has TRBV28 and TRBJ1-1, with 8 bases aligning to TRBD1. The germline V gene has CDR1 MDHEN and CDR2 SYDVKM. J lost 5 bases, V lost 5 bases, and 7 bases had no gene match. The CDR3 spans 14 residues. The DNA of the CDR3 is TGTGCCAGCAGTCCGGACAGGGAGGTAACTGAAGCTTTCTTT. Amino acid sequence: CASSPDREVTEAFF.

This chain links TRBV28 with TRBJ2-7, with 7 nucleotides matching TRBD1. V lost 5 bases, J lost 4 bases, and 5 bases stayed unmatched. The CDR3 is 13 amino acids. CDR1 MDHEN and CDR2 SYDVKM come from the germline V gene. In DNA form, the CDR3 reads TGTGCCAGCAGTCCCCGGACAGGTTACGAGCAGTACTTC. Its translation: CASSPRTGYEQYF.

This clone was seen only a few times. The V and J genes are TRBV18 and TRBJ2-5; 9 nucleotides match TRBD2. Germline values: CDR1 KGHSH, CDR2 LQKENI. V lost 6 bases and J lost 10; bases outside the gene matches: 12. CDR3 length equals 14 residues. CDR3 nucleotides: TGTGCCAGCTCCGAACCGGGACTAGCCCAGAACCAGTACTTC. Its protein product is CASSEPGLAQNQYF.

CDR3 region: CASSRAFGDTQYF. The CDR3 DNA is TGTGCCAGTAGCAGAGCCTTCGGAGATACGCAGTATTTT. This chain links TRBV11-2 with TRBJ2-3; D unresolved. The CDR3 spans 13 residues. V was pared by 9 bases and J by 5 bases, with 15 bases between. Looked up from germline, CDR1 is SGHAT and CDR2 is FQNNGV.

This sequence joins TRBV4-3 and TRBJ1-3, with 8 positions matching TRBD1. Germline-derived CDR1 and CDR2 are LGHNA and YSLEER. V was clipped by 1 base and J by 1 base; unmatched bases: 3. CDR3 length: 16 amino acids. The CDR3 nucleotides are TGCGCCAGCAGCCAAGCCCAGGGGGCATCTGGAAACACCATATATTTT. It yields the protein CASSQAQGASGNTIYF.

The V and J genes are TRBV19 and TRBJ1-1; a weak D match, TRBD1 (5 bases). CDR3 length: 13 residues. Germline V gives CDR1 LNHDA, CDR2 SQIVND (reference sequence). Trimming took off 3 bases at V and 14 bases at J, with 19 bases between the two ends. The CDR3 sequence is CASSIQLGQPAFF. Here the CDR3 DNA reads TGTGCCAGTAGTATCCAACTGGGGCAGCCTGCCTTCTTT.

This chain uses TRBV3-1 (or the pseudogene TRBV3-2) with TRBJ1-1; 8 bases are shared with TRBD1. Germline CDR1 and CDR2: LGHDT and YNNKEL (reference sequence). V lost 9 bases, J lost 6 bases, and 9 bases stayed unmatched. The CDR3 has 13 amino acids. Here the CDR3 DNA reads TGTGCCAGATATCAGGGGGCGTCTGCTGAAGCTTTCTTT. Its translation: CARYQGASAEAFF.